This record covers a single T cell receptor (beta chain). The antigen remains undetermined. This sample is part of a study of glioma-infiltrating T cells. Germline V CDR1 and CDR2: SGDLS, YYNGEE. The CDR3 totals 16 residues. V lost 5 bases and J lost 4; bases outside the gene matches: 12. General study points: Tissue and blood shared very few CDR3 sequences. Tissue-blood divergence was below expectation in non-neoplastic patients, above in gliomas.

TCR alpha and beta CDR3 regions were amplified from RNA using iRepertoire nested multiplex PCR. For one-step reverse transcription and amplification, roughly 95-400 ng of tissue mRNA or PBMC total RNA was used. TCRdb ran MiXCR on the multiplex PCR reads and lists one entry per CDR3 protein. The data show approximately 90,000 distinct CDR3 sequences, 20% to 25% seen once. This chain connects TRBV9 to TRBJ2-3; 8 nucleotides match TRBD2. This receptor was identified in a human donor with low-grade glioma or glioblastoma, undergoing nonglioma brain surgery, or in good health (not recorded which). The source material was glioma tissue, nonneoplastic brain tissue, or PBMCs (not recorded which). This chain's CDR3 is CASRLPLAGGADTQYF. The CDR3 region has the DNA TGTGCCAGCAGGCTCCCCCTAGCCGGGGGGGCAGATACGCAGTATTTT.